This is a list of T cell receptor beta chains from one sample in a study of control samples from healthy donors and cancer patients. Clones were read by immunoSEQ multiplex PCR, and TCRdb kept only the in-frame ones, dropping some. The repertoire consists of 130,000 or so clones, with about 90% occurring once and the leading ten covering 5.5% to 9%. Sequencing used blood. The receptors shown here come from a man between 18 and 29 years old in good health. Both conserved end residues are part of each CDR3. Fields, in order: J gene, V gene, D gene, CDR3 length, clone size, CDR3 protein, CDR3 DNA. A D gene is named only where the DNA matches it firmly. A row's size may be missing; if present it is once, few, many or a size class.

>TRBJ2-1|TRBV30|.|15|.
CAWSEIRARRSEQFF
TGTGCCTGGAGTGAGATTAGGGCGCGGCGATCGGAGCAGTTCTTC
>TRBJ1-4|TRBV7-2|TRBD1|15|.
CASSLKGQPHEKLFF
TGTGCCAGCAGCTTAAAGGGACAGCCTCATGAAAAACTGTTTTTT
>TRBJ2-2|TRBV5-4|.|14|.
CATGRDANTGELFF
TGTGCCACCGGGCGGGACGCGAACACCGGGGAGCTGTTTTTT
>TRBJ1-1|TRBV19|.|15|.
CASSISATVKGQAFF
TGTGCCAGTAGTATCTCCGCGACAGTGAAGGGACAAGCTTTCTTT
>TRBJ1-1|TRBV5-6|TRBD1|13|.
CASTRDRGTEAFF
TGTGCCAGCACCAGAGACAGGGGGACTGAAGCTTTCTTT
>TRBJ2-1|TRBV6-7|.|17|.
CASSYSTRGVPYNEQFF
TGTGCCAGCAGTTACTCGACCCGGGGAGTCCCCTACAATGAGCAGTTCTTC
>TRBJ2-1|TRBV5-1|.|14|once
CASSFRGGDNEQFF
TGCGCCAGCAGCTTCCGCGGCGGAGACAATGAGCAGTTCTTC
>TRBJ1-1|TRBV5-1|.|14|.
CASSSGVGNTEAFF
TGCGCCAGCAGCTCAGGGGTGGGGAACACTGAAGCTTTCTTT
>TRBJ2-2|TRBV7-9|.|15|.
CASSHTLPGTGELFF
TGTGCCAGCAGCCACACCCTCCCCGGCACCGGGGAGCTGTTTTTT
>TRBJ1-5|TRBV6-5|TRBD1|15|.
CASRGQGNSNQPQHF
TGTGCCAGCAGAGGACAGGGGAATAGCAATCAGCCCCAGCATTTT
>TRBJ1-1|TRBV5-6|.|15|.
CASSLAPGVNTEAFF
TGTGCCAGCAGCTTGGCTCCGGGGGTTAACACTGAAGCTTTCTTT
>TRBJ2-3|TRBV7-3|.|14|.
CASSLDGVTDTQYF
TGTGCCAGCAGCTTAGACGGAGTCACAGATACGCAGTATTTT
>TRBJ1-2|TRBV5-4|.|15|.
CASSLAGWSNYGYTF
TGTGCCAGCAGCTTGGCTGGGTGGTCTAACTATGGCTACACCTTC